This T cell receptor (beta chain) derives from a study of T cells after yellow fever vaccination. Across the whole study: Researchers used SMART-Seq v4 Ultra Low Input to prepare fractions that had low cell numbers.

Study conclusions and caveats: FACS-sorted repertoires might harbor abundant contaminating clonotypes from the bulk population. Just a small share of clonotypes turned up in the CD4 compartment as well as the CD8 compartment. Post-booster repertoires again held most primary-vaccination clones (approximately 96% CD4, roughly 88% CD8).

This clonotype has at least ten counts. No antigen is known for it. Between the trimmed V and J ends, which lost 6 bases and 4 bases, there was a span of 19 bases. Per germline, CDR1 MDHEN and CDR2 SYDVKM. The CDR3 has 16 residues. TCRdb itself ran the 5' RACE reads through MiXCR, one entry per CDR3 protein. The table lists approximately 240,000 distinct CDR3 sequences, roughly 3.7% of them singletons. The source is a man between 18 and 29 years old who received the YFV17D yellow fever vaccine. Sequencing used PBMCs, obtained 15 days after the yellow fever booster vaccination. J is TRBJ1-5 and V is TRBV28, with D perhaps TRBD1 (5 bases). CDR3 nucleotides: TGTGCCAGCAGGACCGGGGACCCGGGCGCGAATCAGCCCCAGCATTTT. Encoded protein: CASRTGDPGANQPQHF.